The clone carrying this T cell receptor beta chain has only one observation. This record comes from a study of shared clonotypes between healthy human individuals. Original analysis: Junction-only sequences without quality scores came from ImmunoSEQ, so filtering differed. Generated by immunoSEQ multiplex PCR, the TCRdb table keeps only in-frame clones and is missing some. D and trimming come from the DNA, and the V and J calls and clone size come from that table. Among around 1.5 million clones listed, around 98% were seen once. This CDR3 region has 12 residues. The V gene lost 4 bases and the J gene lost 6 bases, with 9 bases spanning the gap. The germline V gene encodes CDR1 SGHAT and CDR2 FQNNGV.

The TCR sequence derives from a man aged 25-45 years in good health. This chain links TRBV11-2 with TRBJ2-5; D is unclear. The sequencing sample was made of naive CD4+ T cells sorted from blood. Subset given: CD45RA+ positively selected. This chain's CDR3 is CASSSRWKTQYF. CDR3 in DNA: TGTGCCAGCAGCTCCAGGTGGAAGACCCAGTACTTC.